One sample yielded the 30 T cell receptor beta chains listed below, sequenced in a study of blood T cell repertoires in COVID-19. The table came from immunoSEQ multiplex PCR; TCRdb's copy has only in-frame clones and leaves some out. The profile covers 25,000 to 30,000 clones, with roughly 76% appearing a single time and 30% to 45% taken by the ten largest. Sequencing was performed on peripheral blood. These receptors were obtained from a man aged 70 or older with acute or convalescent COVID-19.

The chain uses TRBV4-3 and TRBJ2-7; no clear D gene. The CDR3 spans 12 residues. The V end was cut by 0 bases, the J end by 4 bases, with 4 bases between. Per germline, CDR1 LGHNA and CDR2 YSLEER. Written as DNA, the CDR3 is TGCGCCAGCAGCCAAGACCTTTACGAGCAGTACTTC. Protein sequence: CASSQDLYEQYF.

This clone was counted a few times. The V gene is TRBV6-5, the J gene TRBJ1-1, with 8 bases fitting TRBD1. The J segment lost 5 bases and the V segment lost 6 bases, leaving 11 bases of the junction unmatched. Per germline, CDR1 MNHEY and CDR2 SVGAGI. The CDR3 is made up of 15 amino acids. For the CDR3, the DNA is TGTGCCAGCAGATCGTCCGGGACAGGAGGAACTGAAGCTTTCTTT. It translates to CASRSSGTGGTEAFF.

V and J are TRBV6-5 and TRBJ2-7; D is perhaps TRBD2 (5 bases). Per the germline V gene, CDR1 is MNHEY and CDR2 is SVGAGI. The germline V and J ends were trimmed by 7 bases and 4 bases, with 14 bases remaining between them. The CDR3 spans 13 residues. CDR3 DNA sequence: TGTGCCAGCACCAAACCGGGGAGATACGAGCAGTACTTC. It codes for CASTKPGRYEQYF.

The count of this clone is one. The chain combines TRBV5-1 with TRBJ1-5, with 8 bases matching TRBD1. The CDR3 loop spans 16 amino acids. CDR1 is SGHRS, CDR2 YFSETQ, per germline. The V segment lost 2 bases and the J segment 9 bases; nucleotides outside the gene matches: 13. The CDR3 coding sequence is TGCGCCAGCAGCTTATCCATAACAGGGGGGGTTGCGCCCCAGCATTTT. It specifies CASSLSITGGVAPQHF. Full variable domain (remainder filled in from reference TRBV5-1 and TRBJ1-5): KAGVTQTPRYLIKTRGQQVTLSCSPISGHRSVSWYQQTPGQGLQFLFEYFSETQRNKGNFPGRFSGRQFSNSRSEMNVSTLELGDSALYLCASSLSITGGVAPQHFGDGTRLSIL.

The rearrangement uses TRBV11-1 and TRBJ2-7; 12 nucleotides align to TRBD1. The CDR3 covers 16 residues. The germline gives CDR1 SGHAT, CDR2 FQDESV (reference sequence). The ends lost 5 bases at V and 3 bases at J; junction bases unmatched: 8. The CDR3 sequence: CASSRTGTGGNYEQYF. The DNA of the CDR3 is TGTGCCAGCAGCCGGACTGGGACAGGGGGCAACTACGAGCAGTACTTC.

The rearrangement uses TRBV2 and TRBJ2-3; D is possibly TRBD2 (5 bases). The CDR3 covers 15 residues. Germline V CDR1 and CDR2: SNHLY, FYNNEI. The ends were cut back, 5 bases at V and 9 bases at J, with 21 bases in the middle. CDR3 nucleotide sequence: TGTGCCAGCAGTCCCGGCACCGTAAGGACTGAAACGCAGTATTTT. It specifies CASSPGTVRTETQYF.

CDR3 DNA: TGCGCCAGCAGCCAGATGCCGACAGCCTCCTACGAGCAGTACTTC. Protein sequence: CASSQMPTASYEQYF. This chain connects TRBV5-1 to TRBJ2-7; D is possibly TRBD1 (5 bases). V was cut by 4 bases and J by 0 bases, with 14 bases left in between. Per the germline V gene, CDR1 is SGHRS and CDR2 is YFSETQ. The CDR3 extends over 15 amino acids.

This chain joins TRBV6-5 and TRBJ2-1; 7 positions agree with TRBD2. The ends lost 5 bases at V and 5 bases at J; junction bases unmatched: 6. From germline, CDR1 is MNHEY and CDR2 SVGAGI. The CDR3 totals 14 residues. The CDR3 nucleotides are TGTGCCAGCAGTCACGGACTAGAAGACAATGAGCAGTTCTTC. Translating gives CASSHGLEDNEQFF.

This sequence joins TRBV19 and TRBJ2-5, with 8 bases fitting TRBD1. V trimming: 2 bases; J trimming: 9 bases; junction bases outside the gene matches: 8. The CDR3 is made up of 14 amino acids. The V gene's germline CDR1 is LNHDA and CDR2 SQIVND (reference sequence). For the CDR3, the DNA is TGTGCCAGTAGTATATCGACAGGGGAAGGGTCCCAGTACTTC. This sequence encodes CASSISTGEGSQYF.

V usage is TRBV2 and J usage is TRBJ2-7; D remains ambiguous. Germline V CDR1 and CDR2: SNHLY, FYNNEI. V was trimmed by 10 bases and J by 5 bases, leaving 15 bases between them. CDR3 length equals 12 residues. The CDR3 spells CATGPQLHEQYF. The CDR3 bases are TGTGCCACGGGTCCCCAACTCCACGAGCAGTACTTC. Together with reference TRBV2 and TRBJ2-7, the CDR3 gives the full variable domain: EPEVTQTPSHQVTQMGQEVILRCVPISNHLYFYWYRQILGQKVEFLVSFYNNEISEKSEIFDDQFSVERPDGSNFTLKIRSTKLEDSAMYFCATGPQLHEQYFGPGTRLTVT.

This clone is deemed medium-sized. The V and J genes are TRBV27 and TRBJ2-7; 13 bases agree with TRBD2. The CDR3 sequence is 18 residues long. The V gene's germline CDR1 is MNHEY and CDR2 SMNVEV (reference sequence). Trimming took 0 bases from V and 6 from J; bases not matched to a gene: 11. CDR3 DNA sequence: TGTGCCAGCAGTTTATCACTAGCGGGAGGGCCATATGCTGGCGAGCAGTACTTC. Protein product: CASSLSLAGGPYAGEQYF.

The chain uses TRBV6-1 and TRBJ1-1, with D possibly matching TRBD1 (5 bases). Trimming removed 1 base from V and 6 bases from J, with 18 bases in between. Looked up from germline, CDR1 is MNHNS and CDR2 is SASEGT. The CDR3 covers 16 residues. The CDR3 DNA is TGTGCCAGCAGTGAAGACAGGAGAACGATGTTAGCTGAAGCTTTCTTT. It is translated as CASSEDRRTMLAEAFF.

As DNA, the CDR3 is TGTGCCAGCAGCTTTGCAGCCGGGACAGGAGAGTATGGCTACACCTTC. Amino acid sequence: CASSFAAGTGEYGYTF. The rearrangement joins TRBV7-2 to TRBJ1-2; 8 bases line up with TRBD1. The CDR3 extends over 16 amino acids. The V gene end was trimmed by 3 bases and the J gene end by 5 bases; junction bases not matched to a gene: 11. CDR1 and CDR2 (germline): SGHTA, FQGNSA.

The chain carries TRBV5-6 and TRBJ1-1, with D possibly matching TRBD1 (5 bases). This CDR3 contains 13 residues. V gave up 0 bases and J gave up 6 bases, with 9 bases separating them. Germline lookup yields CDR1 SGHDT and CDR2 YYEEEE. Here the CDR3 reads CASSLARGAEAFF. In DNA form, the CDR3 reads TGTGCCAGCAGCTTGGCCCGGGGGGCTGAAGCTTTCTTT. Full variable domain (outside the CDR3, taken from reference TRBV5-6 and TRBJ1-1): DAGVTQSPTHLIKTRGQQVTLRCSPKSGHDTVSWYQQALGQGPQFIFQYYEEEERQRGNFPDRFSGHQFPNYSSELNVNALLLGDSALYLCASSLARGAEAFFGQGTRLTVV.

The J gene is TRBJ2-7, the V gene TRBV28, with D tentatively TRBD1 (5 bases). The CDR3 contains 13 residues. The V gene lost 3 bases and the J gene lost 7 bases, with 13 bases spanning the gap. Germline CDR1 and CDR2: MDHEN and SYDVKM. The CDR3, as DNA: TGTGCCAGCAGTTTCCCCAGGGCAGGAGAGCAGTACTTC. As protein: CASSFPRAGEQYF.

The genes are TRBV11-1 and TRBJ2-5; 8 bases map to TRBD1. Looked up from germline, CDR1 is SGHAT and CDR2 is FQDESV (reference sequence). The CDR3 sequence is 15 residues long. The V segment lost 7 bases and the J segment 4 bases; nucleotides outside the gene matches: 11. The CDR3 loop is CASTPNAGTGETQYF. CDR3 nucleotides: TGTGCCAGCACCCCCAATGCCGGGACAGGAGAGACCCAGTACTTC.

This clone was observed once. The genes are TRBV28 and TRBJ2-2; 12 bases match TRBD2. CDR1 is MDHEN and CDR2 is SYDVKM in the germline V gene. The CDR3 length is 14 residues. V trimming: 5 bases; J trimming: 5 bases; junction bases outside the gene matches: 0. CDR3 region: CASSTSGGTGELFF. CDR3 sequence (DNA): TGTGCCAGCAGTACTAGCGGGGGGACCGGGGAGCTGTTTTTT.

The chain combines TRBV19 with TRBJ2-1; D remains ambiguous. Deletions cut 3 bases from V and 0 bases from J, with 12 bases between. CDR1 is LNHDA and CDR2 is SQIVND in the germline V gene (reference sequence). This CDR3 is built from 16 residues. The DNA of the CDR3 is TGTGCCAGTAGTATCACCGGCGGAAACTCCTACAATGAGCAGTTCTTC. Translation gives CASSITGGNSYNEQFF.

The chain joins TRBV7-6 to TRBJ2-3; 8 positions agree with TRBD1. This CDR3 comprises 16 residues. The germline V gene has CDR1 SGHVS and CDR2 FNYEAQ. Trimming removed 0 bases from V and 2 bases from J; junction bases left unmatched: 4. The CDR3 DNA follows: TGTGCCAGCAGCTTAGCCGGGACAGGCTTCACAGATACGCAGTATTTT. Translated, it gives CASSLAGTGFTDTQYF.

J is TRBJ2-1 and V is TRBV7-9, with 8 bases identical to TRBD2. The trim removed 5 bases at V and 5 bases at J, leaving 8 bases unmatched. The CDR3 is made up of 15 amino acids. CDR1 SEHNR and CDR2 FQNEAQ come from the germline V gene (reference sequence). The CDR3 protein is CASSHFSGGDNEQFF. CDR3 sequence (DNA): TGTGCCAGCAGCCATTTCAGCGGGGGAGACAATGAGCAGTTCTTC.

This clone was observed once. CDR3 region: CASSILGGANSEAFF. CDR3 bases: TGTGCCAGCAGCATCTTAGGGGGGGCAAATTCTGAAGCTTTCTTT. The gene calls are TRBV7-3 and TRBJ1-1; D might be TRBD1 (6 bases). There are 15 residues in the CDR3. CDR1 is SGHTA, CDR2 FQGTGA, per germline. The V gene lost 5 bases and the J gene lost 6 bases, with 19 bases spanning the gap.

The chain has TRBV6-5 and TRBJ2-4; 7 bases are a match to TRBD1. The length of the CDR3 is 15 residues. CDR1 is MNHEY and CDR2 is SVGAGI in the germline V gene. V shed 2 bases, J shed 5 bases, and the junction held 6 bases outside the gene matches. The CDR3 here is CASSYTTGSQNIQYF. The CDR3 nucleotides read TGTGCCAGCAGTTACACGACAGGGTCGCAAAACATTCAGTACTTC.

This chain uses TRBV24-1 with TRBJ2-5, with TRBD1 identical over 7 bases. The germline V gene encodes CDR1 KGHDR and CDR2 SFDVKD. The CDR3 covers 15 residues. Trimming took 0 bases from V and 5 from J; bases not matched to a gene: 5. The chain's CDR3 is CATSDLATGWETQYF. The CDR3 region has the DNA TGTGCCACCAGTGATTTGGCGACAGGGTGGGAGACCCAGTACTTC.

This clone has more than one count but fewer than ten. V gene TRBV14 combines with J gene TRBJ2-1, with D perhaps matching TRBD1 (6 bases). From germline, CDR1 is SGHDN and CDR2 FVKESK. V gave up 4 bases and J gave up 3 bases, with 10 bases separating them. CDR3 length equals 14 residues. The CDR3 nucleotides are TGTGCCAGCAGCCTAGGACAGTACTACAATGAGCAGTTCTTC. As protein: CASSLGQYYNEQFF.

The J gene is TRBJ2-1, the V gene TRBV24-1, with 9 positions matching TRBD2. In germline, CDR1 is KGHDR, CDR2 SFDVKD. The V gene end was trimmed by 1 base and the J gene end by 4 bases; junction bases not matched to a gene: 7. The CDR3 extends over 17 amino acids. The CDR3 spells CATSDLWASGDYNEQFF. CDR3 coding DNA: TGTGCCACCAGTGATTTATGGGCTAGCGGGGATTACAATGAGCAGTTCTTC.

V and J are TRBV21-1 and TRBJ2-7; the tabulated D call, TRBD2, remains unverified against the DNA. TRBV21-1 is described as a pseudogene. The CDR3 has 15 residues. This CDR3 is CASSIEGLAVYEQYF. DNA of the CDR3: TGTGCCAGCAGCATCGAGGGACTAGCAGTCTACGAGCAGTACTTC.

The rearrangement uses TRBV7-2 and TRBJ2-1; 7 bases are a match to TRBD2. Germline trimming cut 8 bases from V and 3 bases from J; bases unmatched to any gene: 16. From germline, CDR1 is SGHTA and CDR2 FQGNSA. There are 17 residues in the CDR3. This CDR3 is CASGQLASTPRYNEQFF. As DNA, the CDR3 is TGTGCCAGCGGCCAACTAGCGTCTACCCCCCGCTACAATGAGCAGTTCTTC.

The chain employs TRBV5-1 and TRBJ1-4, with TRBD1 matching 7 bases. Germline assignment: CDR1 SGHRS and CDR2 YFSETQ. The ends lost 2 bases at V and 6 bases at J; junction bases unmatched: 4. This CDR3 contains 14 residues. CDR3 DNA: TGCGCCAGCAGCTTACGGGACAGAGATGAAAAACTGTTTTTT. It codes for CASSLRDRDEKLFF.

V and J are TRBV6-5 and TRBJ2-5, with a weak D call TRBD1 (6 bases). Germline V gives CDR1 MNHEY, CDR2 SVGAGI. Trimming cost V 5 bases and J 4 bases, with 17 bases left between them. This CDR3 has 15 amino acids. CDR3 region: CASSRVTGMGETQYF. The CDR3 coding sequence is TGTGCCAGCAGTCGGGTTACAGGGATGGGAGAGACCCAGTACTTC.

This clone appeared a few times. The chain carries TRBV6-5 and TRBJ2-3; TRBD2 matches 7 bases. Germline-derived CDR1 and CDR2 are MNHEY and SVGAGI. This CDR3 is 14 amino acids long. J was trimmed by 0 bases and V by 5 bases; bases with no gene match: 2. This chain's CDR3 is CASSPGGSTDTQYF. CDR3 coding DNA: TGTGCCAGCAGTCCCGGGGGGAGCACAGATACGCAGTATTTT.